Each of the 24 T cell receptor beta chains below was sequenced from the same sample in a study of blood T cell repertoires in COVID-19. Clones were sequenced by immunoSEQ multiplex PCR, and TCRdb holds only the in-frame ones, with some missing. The sample lists approximately 44,000 clones, more than 90% seen once, with about 0.4% in the top ten. Sequencing input: peripheral blood. These receptors came from a middle-aged man with COVID-19, enrolled during active disease.

The gene calls are TRBV29-1 and TRBJ2-7; TRBD1 agrees at 9 bases. V lost 7 bases, J lost 5 bases, and 6 bases stayed unmatched. CDR3 length: 12 amino acids. CDR1 is SQVTM, CDR2 ANQGSEA, per germline. Here the CDR3 DNA reads TGCAGCGGCGGGGACAGGGACCACGAGCAGTACTTC. Protein product: CSGGDRDHEQYF.

The rearrangement joins TRBV30 to TRBJ1-2; TRBD1 matches at 8 bases. Germline V lookup: CDR1 GTSNPN, CDR2 SVGIG (reference sequence). V was clipped by 5 bases and J by 4 bases; unmatched bases: 6. The CDR3 is made up of 13 amino acids. CDR3 nucleotide sequence: TGTGCCTGGGGCCGGGACAGGCCCTATGGCTACACCTTC. This gives the protein CAWGRDRPYGYTF.

The gene calls are TRBV3-1 (or the pseudogene TRBV3-2) and TRBJ1-2; unclear D gene. This CDR3 comprises 14 residues. Germline V CDR1 and CDR2: LGHDT, YNNKEL (reference sequence). Trimming left V 1 base short and J 4 bases short, with 10 bases between. CDR3 DNA sequence: TGTGCCAGCAGCCAAGGGGGAGGACCCTATGGCTACACCTTC. The encoded protein is CASSQGGGPYGYTF.

The chain carries TRBV19 and TRBJ2-3; 10 nucleotides line up with TRBD2. The CDR3 covers 14 residues. From germline, CDR1 is LNHDA and CDR2 SQIVND (reference sequence). V trimming: 10 bases; J trimming: 5 bases; junction bases outside the gene matches: 9. The CDR3 reads CATLAGEGGDTQYF. CDR3 nucleotides: TGTGCCACCCTAGCGGGAGAGGGTGGAGATACGCAGTATTTT. Full variable domain (missing parts from reference TRBV19 and TRBJ2-3): DGGITQSPKYLFRKEGQNVTLSCEQNLNHDAMYWYRQDPGQGLRLIYYSQIVNDFQKGDIAEGYSVSREKKESFPLTVTSAQKNPTAFYLCATLAGEGGDTQYFGPGTRLTVL.

The chain recombines TRBV6-2 or TRBV6-3 with TRBJ1-6; D is possibly TRBD1 (6 bases). The CDR3 extends over 18 amino acids. CDR1 is MNHEY, CDR2 SVGEGT, per germline. V was trimmed by 2 bases and J by 7 bases, leaving 21 bases between them. CDR3: CASSYDFDRSYSNSPLHF. In DNA, the CDR3 is TGTGCCAGCAGTTACGATTTTGACAGGAGTTATTCGAATTCACCCCTCCACTTT.

The J gene is TRBJ1-3, the V gene TRBV5-3; 7 nucleotides match TRBD1. TRBV5-3 is an open reading frame whose function is uncertain. This CDR3 comprises 15 residues. The V and J ends lost 5 bases and 0 bases, in that order; junction bases with no gene match: 5. CDR3 loop: CARSWDSLSGNTIYF. The CDR3 DNA reads TGTGCCAGAAGTTGGGACAGCCTCTCTGGAAACACCATATATTTT.

The chain carries TRBV9 and TRBJ2-7; 10 bases match TRBD1. Germline V lookup: CDR1 SGDLS, CDR2 YYNGEE. With 2 bases clipped from V and 3 bases from J, the junction kept 5 bases outside the gene matches. This CDR3 is built from 15 residues. The CDR3 reads CASSVGTGAIYEQYF. CDR3 DNA: TGTGCCAGCAGCGTGGGGACAGGGGCGATCTACGAGCAGTACTTC.

The V gene is TRBV9, the J gene TRBJ1-3; D is uncertain. This CDR3 is 15 amino acids long. Germline CDR1 and CDR2: SGDLS and YYNGEE. The V end was cut by 1 base, the J end by 0 bases, with 8 bases between. Here the CDR3 reads CASSVQPSSGNTIYF. The CDR3 DNA follows: TGTGCCAGCAGCGTACAACCGAGCTCTGGAAACACCATATATTTT. Looking up the rest from reference TRBV9 and TRBJ1-3 gives the full variable domain: DSGVTQTPKHLITATGQRVTLRCSPRSGDLSVYWYQQSLDQGLQFLIQYYNGEERAKGNILERFSAQQFPDLHSELNLSSLELGDSALYFCASSVQPSSGNTIYFGEGSWLTVV.

V and J are TRBV29-1 and TRBJ1-6; D is possibly TRBD1 (5 bases). Per the germline V gene, CDR1 is SQVTM and CDR2 is ANQGSEA. The CDR3 loop spans 14 amino acids. Trimming left V 5 bases short and J 0 bases short, with 8 bases between. The CDR3 nucleotides read TGCAGCGTTCGACAGAGCTCCTATAATTCACCCCTCCACTTT. This codes for CSVRQSSYNSPLHF.

The V call is TRBV27, the J call TRBJ1-1; TRBD1 matches at 10 bases. Germline-derived CDR1 and CDR2 are MNHEY and SMNVEV (reference sequence). V was clipped by 5 bases and J by 1 base; unmatched bases: 4. There are 15 residues in the CDR3. In DNA form, the CDR3 reads TGTGCCAGCAGTCCCAGGACAGGGGGGAACACTGAAGCTTTCTTT. It specifies CASSPRTGGNTEAFF.

This clone showed up just a few times. The gene calls are TRBV9 and TRBJ2-3; TRBD2 might be the D (5 bases). The CDR3 spans 14 residues. Trimming removed 4 bases from V and 4 bases from J, with 13 bases in between. Germline CDR1 and CDR2: SGDLS and YYNGEE. CDR3 DNA sequence: TGTGCCAGCAGCTCATGGGGAGCACCAGATACGCAGTATTTT. Its protein product is CASSSWGAPDTQYF.

The rearrangement uses TRBV27 and TRBJ2-6; 7 positions match TRBD2. Trimming at V came to 7 bases and at J to 3 bases, leaving 9 bases not matched to a gene. Germline V gene data show CDR1 as MNHEY and CDR2 as SMNVEV (reference sequence). This CDR3 region has 16 residues. The CDR3 here is CASTSWGTNGANVLTF. Here the CDR3 DNA reads TGTGCCAGCACCTCGTGGGGGACTAATGGGGCCAACGTCCTGACTTTC.

The V and J genes are TRBV19 and TRBJ2-7; TRBD2 agrees at 11 bases. Germline assignment: CDR1 LNHDA and CDR2 SQIVND (reference sequence). The CDR3 is 15 amino acids. The trim removed 6 bases at V and 3 bases at J, leaving 7 bases unmatched. CDR3 nucleotides: TGTGCCAGTAGCGGGGGACTAGCGGAGTTCTACGAGCAGTACTTC. It translates to CASSGGLAEFYEQYF.

The chain couples TRBV7-9 to TRBJ2-1; no firm D call. The CDR3 extends over 13 amino acids. The germline V gene encodes CDR1 SEHNR and CDR2 FQNEAQ (reference sequence). V was trimmed by 4 bases and J by 8 bases, leaving 12 bases between them. CDR3 bases: TGTGCCAGCAGCTCGACTTATCCCGATGAGCAGTTCTTC. Translated, it gives CASSSTYPDEQFF.

The chain carries TRBV5-1 and TRBJ1-6; D may be TRBD1 (5 bases). The germline gives CDR1 SGHRS, CDR2 YFSETQ. V lost 0 bases to trimming and J lost 5 bases, with 9 bases between them. This CDR3 is 15 amino acids long. In DNA form, the CDR3 reads TGCGCCAGCAGCTTGGTAGGGGAAGATAATTCACCCCTCCACTTT. As protein: CASSLVGEDNSPLHF.

The J gene is TRBJ2-1, the V gene TRBV19, with 13 bases lining up with TRBD2. Germline-derived CDR1 and CDR2 are LNHDA and SQIVND (reference sequence). The CDR3 is 14 amino acids. J lost 9 bases, V lost 7 bases, and 6 bases had no gene match. CDR3 DNA: TGTGCCAGTATCTCGACTAGCGGGAGGCTTGAGCAGTTCTTC. This gives the protein CASISTSGRLEQFF.

The genes are TRBV11-2 and TRBJ1-2; D is perhaps TRBD1 (5 bases). CDR1 is SGHAT and CDR2 is FQNNGV in the germline V gene. CDR3 length: 13 amino acids. The V and J ends lost 1 base and 4 bases respectively, with 7 bases between them. CDR3 in DNA: TGTGCCAGCAGCTTAGGGGGCCTCTATGGCTACACCTTC. It specifies CASSLGGLYGYTF.

V gene TRBV5-1 combines with J gene TRBJ1-2; 7 nucleotides line up with TRBD1. The germline V gene encodes CDR1 SGHRS and CDR2 YFSETQ. The V gene end was trimmed by 3 bases and the J gene end by 1 base; junction bases not matched to a gene: 3. The CDR3 covers 14 residues. DNA of the CDR3: TGCGCCAGCAGCTCGGGACAGAGTAACTATGGCTACACCTTC. Protein: CASSSGQSNYGYTF.

The chain recombines TRBV5-6 with TRBJ2-1; D may be TRBD2 (6 bases). The CDR3 is 15 residues long. V lost 6 bases and J lost 6, with 19 bases in between. Germline values: CDR1 SGHDT, CDR2 YYEEEE. CDR3 nucleotide sequence: TGTGCCAGCACCTCGGGCCCGACTAGTGTCAATGAGCAGTTCTTC. This encodes CASTSGPTSVNEQFF.

This clone was found once. The genes are TRBV5-6 and TRBJ1-3; D call uncertain. CDR3 size: 16 residues. Trimming cost V 0 bases and J 0 bases, with 10 bases left between them. Germline lookup yields CDR1 SGHDT and CDR2 YYEEEE. The DNA for the CDR3 is TGTGCCAGCAGCTTGGGGCCTACTACCTCTGGAAACACCATATATTTT. This sequence encodes CASSLGPTTSGNTIYF.

This CDR3 is CASNPRTSGGTDTQYF. The CDR3 DNA reads TGTGCCAGTAATCCTCGGACTAGCGGAGGCACAGATACGCAGTATTTT. The genes are TRBV19 and TRBJ2-3, with 10 bases identical to TRBD2. Germline V gene data show CDR1 as LNHDA and CDR2 as SQIVND (reference sequence). This CDR3 is 16 amino acids long. V trimming: 7 bases; J trimming: 1 base; junction bases outside the gene matches: 8.

This chain connects TRBV19 to TRBJ2-3; no clear D. The CDR3 length is 14 residues. Per the germline V gene, CDR1 is LNHDA and CDR2 is SQIVND (reference sequence). The V end was cut by 7 bases, the J end by 1 base, with 12 bases between. The CDR3 DNA is TGTGCCAGTACTGAGGTATCGGGCACAGATACGCAGTATTTT. Translation gives CASTEVSGTDTQYF.

The rearrangement links TRBV4-1 to TRBJ1-5; D is perhaps TRBD1 (6 bases). This CDR3 spans 14 amino acids. Germline V gene lookup returns CDR1 MGHRA and CDR2 YSYEKL. V was clipped by 8 bases and J by 5 bases, with 16 bases between them. This CDR3 is CASRLGGLDQPQHF. CDR3 in DNA: TGCGCCAGCCGACTGGGGGGGCTGGATCAGCCCCAGCATTTT.

This chain joins TRBV5-1 and TRBJ2-3; D is possibly TRBD2 (6 bases). Germline CDR1 is SGHRS and CDR2 is YFSETQ. V gave up 0 bases and J gave up 2 bases, with 10 bases separating them. The CDR3 is made up of 15 amino acids. CDR3 region: CASSLAGGYTDTQYF. The CDR3, as DNA: TGCGCCAGCAGCTTGGCCGGGGGATACACAGATACGCAGTATTTT.